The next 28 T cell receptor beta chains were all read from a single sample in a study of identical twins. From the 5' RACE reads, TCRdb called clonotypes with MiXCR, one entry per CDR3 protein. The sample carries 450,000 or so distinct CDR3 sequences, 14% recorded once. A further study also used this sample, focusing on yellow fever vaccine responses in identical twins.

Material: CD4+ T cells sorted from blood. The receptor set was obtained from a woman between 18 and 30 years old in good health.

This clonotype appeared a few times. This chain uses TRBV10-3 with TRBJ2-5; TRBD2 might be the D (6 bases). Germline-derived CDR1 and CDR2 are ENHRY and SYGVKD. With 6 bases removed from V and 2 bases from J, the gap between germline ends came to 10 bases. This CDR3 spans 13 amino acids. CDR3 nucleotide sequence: TGTGCCATCAGGGGGGAGGTACAAGAGACCCAGTACTTC. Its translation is CAIRGEVQETQYF.

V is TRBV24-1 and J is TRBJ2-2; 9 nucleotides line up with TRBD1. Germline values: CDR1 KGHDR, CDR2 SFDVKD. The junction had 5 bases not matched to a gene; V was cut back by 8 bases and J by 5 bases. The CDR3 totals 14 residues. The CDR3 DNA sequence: TGTGCCACCACCGGGACAGGGACAACCGGGGAGCTGTTTTTT. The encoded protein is CATTGTGTTGELFF.

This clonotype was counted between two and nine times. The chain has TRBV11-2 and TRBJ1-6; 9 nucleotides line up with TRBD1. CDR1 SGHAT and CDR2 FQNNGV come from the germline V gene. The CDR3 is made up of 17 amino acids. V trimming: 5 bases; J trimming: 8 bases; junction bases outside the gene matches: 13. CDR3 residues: CASSLFGGQGYYSPLHF. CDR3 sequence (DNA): TGTGCCAGCAGCCTATTCGGAGGACAGGGGTACTATTCACCCCTCCACTTT.

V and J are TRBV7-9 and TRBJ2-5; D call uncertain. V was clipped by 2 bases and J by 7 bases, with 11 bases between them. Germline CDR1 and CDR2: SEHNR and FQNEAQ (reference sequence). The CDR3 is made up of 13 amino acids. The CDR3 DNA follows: TGTGCCAGCAGCTTAACATCTGTCGGGACCCAGTACTTC. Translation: CASSLTSVGTQYF.

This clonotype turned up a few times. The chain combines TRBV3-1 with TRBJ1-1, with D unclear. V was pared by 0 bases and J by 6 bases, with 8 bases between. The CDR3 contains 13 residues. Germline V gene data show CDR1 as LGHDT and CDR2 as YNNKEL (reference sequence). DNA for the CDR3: TGTGCCAGCAGCCAAGAGGGCTGGGCTGAAGCTTTCTTT. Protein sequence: CASSQEGWAEAFF.

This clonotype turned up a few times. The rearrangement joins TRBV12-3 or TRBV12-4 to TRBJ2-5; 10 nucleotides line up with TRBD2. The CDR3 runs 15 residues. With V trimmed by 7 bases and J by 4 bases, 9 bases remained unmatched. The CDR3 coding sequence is TGTGCCAGCAATCACATAAGCGGGAGGGGAGAGACCCAGTACTTC. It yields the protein CASNHISGRGETQYF.

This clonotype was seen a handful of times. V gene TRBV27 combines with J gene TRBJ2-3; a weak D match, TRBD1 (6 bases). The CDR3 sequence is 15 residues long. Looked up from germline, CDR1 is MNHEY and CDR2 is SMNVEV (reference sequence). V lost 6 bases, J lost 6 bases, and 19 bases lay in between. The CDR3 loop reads CASSRGQMNFDTQYF. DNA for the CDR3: TGTGCCAGCAGCCGTGGACAGATGAATTTCGATACGCAGTATTTT.

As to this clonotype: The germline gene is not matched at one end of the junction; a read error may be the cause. The CDR3 is CACSFYLTGTGGRYEQYF. CDR3 sequence (DNA): TGTGCCTGCAGTTTTTACCTTACCGGGACAGGGGGAAGATACGAGCAGTACTTC. The V and J genes are TRBV12-3 or TRBV12-4 and TRBJ2-7; 11 nucleotides line up with TRBD1. This CDR3 spans 18 amino acids.

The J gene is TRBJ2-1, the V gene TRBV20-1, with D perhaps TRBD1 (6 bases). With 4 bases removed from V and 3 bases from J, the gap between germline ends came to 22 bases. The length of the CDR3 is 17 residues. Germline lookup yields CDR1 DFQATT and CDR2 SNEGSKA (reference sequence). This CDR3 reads CSANDRFETHSYNEQFF. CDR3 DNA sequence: TGCAGTGCTAACGACAGGTTCGAAACCCACAGCTACAATGAGCAGTTCTTC.

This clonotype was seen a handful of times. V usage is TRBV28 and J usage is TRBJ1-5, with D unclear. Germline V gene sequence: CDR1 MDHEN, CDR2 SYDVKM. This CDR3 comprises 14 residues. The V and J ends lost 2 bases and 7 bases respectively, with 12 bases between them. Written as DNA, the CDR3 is TGTGCCAGCAGTTTAGGAGGGAAGGGACAGCCCCAGCATTTT. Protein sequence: CASSLGGKGQPQHF.

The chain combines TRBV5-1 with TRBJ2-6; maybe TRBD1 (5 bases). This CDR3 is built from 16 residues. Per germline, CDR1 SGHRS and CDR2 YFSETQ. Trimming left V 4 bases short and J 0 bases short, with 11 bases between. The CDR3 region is CASSLDSPSGANVLTF. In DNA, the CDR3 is TGCGCCAGCAGCCTCGACAGCCCCTCTGGGGCCAACGTCCTGACTTTC.

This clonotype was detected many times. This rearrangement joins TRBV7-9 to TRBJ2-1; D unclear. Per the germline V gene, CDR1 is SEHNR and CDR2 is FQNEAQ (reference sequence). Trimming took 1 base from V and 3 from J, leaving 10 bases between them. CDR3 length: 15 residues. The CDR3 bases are TGTGCCAGCAGCTTAGGCCTAGTGGTCTACAATGAGCAGTTCTTC. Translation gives CASSLGLVVYNEQFF.

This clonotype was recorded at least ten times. CDR3 DNA sequence: TGTGCCAGCAGCCAAAGGAGCAGACATGGCTACACCTTC. Translated: CASSQRSRHGYTF. The J gene is TRBJ1-2, the V gene TRBV3-1; D is unclear. The CDR3 totals 13 residues. Trimming took 2 bases from V and 6 from J, leaving 10 bases between them. Germline V gene lookup returns CDR1 LGHDT and CDR2 YNNKEL (reference sequence). The full variable domain, its missing parts supplied by reference TRBV3-1 and TRBJ1-2, is DTAVSQTPKYLVTQMGNDKSIKCEQNLGHDTMYWYKQDSKKFLKIMFSYNNKELIINETVPNRFSPKSPDKAHLNLHINSLELGDSAVYFCASSQRSRHGYTFGSGTRLTVV.

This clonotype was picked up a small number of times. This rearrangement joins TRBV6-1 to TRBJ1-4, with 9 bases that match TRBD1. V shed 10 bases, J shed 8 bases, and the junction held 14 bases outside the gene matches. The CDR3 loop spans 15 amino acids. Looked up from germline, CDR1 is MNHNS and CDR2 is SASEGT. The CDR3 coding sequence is TGTGCCACTGCCCTCAAGGGGACAGGGTCCGAAAAACTGTTTTTT. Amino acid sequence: CATALKGTGSEKLFF.

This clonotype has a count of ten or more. The CDR3 here is CASSLRGQGSYNEQFF. CDR3 coding DNA: TGTGCCAGCAGTTTACGCGGCCAGGGTTCCTACAATGAGCAGTTCTTC. The chain combines TRBV12-3 or TRBV12-4 with TRBJ2-1, with D possibly TRBD1 on 5 matching bases. The length of the CDR3 is 16 residues. The V end was cut by 2 bases, the J end by 1 base, with 12 bases between.

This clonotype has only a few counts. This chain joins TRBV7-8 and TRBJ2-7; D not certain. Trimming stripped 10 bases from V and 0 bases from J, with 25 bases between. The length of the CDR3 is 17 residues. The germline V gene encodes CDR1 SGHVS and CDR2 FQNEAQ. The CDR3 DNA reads TGTGCCACCACCACACTGGCAGTCACCCGCAGCTCCTACGAGCAGTACTTC. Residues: CATTTLAVTRSSYEQYF.

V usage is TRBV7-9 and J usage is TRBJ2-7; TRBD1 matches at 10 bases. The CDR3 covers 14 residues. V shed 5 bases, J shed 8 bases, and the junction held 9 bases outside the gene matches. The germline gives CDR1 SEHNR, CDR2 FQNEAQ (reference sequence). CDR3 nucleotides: TGTGCCAGCAGCGCCGCCGGGACAGGGGATCAGCAGTACTTC. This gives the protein CASSAAGTGDQQYF.

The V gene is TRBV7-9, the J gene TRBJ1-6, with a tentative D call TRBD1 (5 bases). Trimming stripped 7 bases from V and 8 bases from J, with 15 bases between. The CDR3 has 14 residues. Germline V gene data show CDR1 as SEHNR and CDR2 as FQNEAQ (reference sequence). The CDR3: CASIPGGEHSPLHF. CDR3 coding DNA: TGTGCCAGCATCCCCGGGGGAGAACATTCACCCCTCCACTTT.

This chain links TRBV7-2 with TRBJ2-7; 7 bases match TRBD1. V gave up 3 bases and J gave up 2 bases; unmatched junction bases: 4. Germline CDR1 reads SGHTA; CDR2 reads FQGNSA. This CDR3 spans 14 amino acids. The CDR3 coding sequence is TGTGCCAGCAGCTTTGGACAGGCCGCCTACGAGCAGTACTTC. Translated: CASSFGQAAYEQYF.

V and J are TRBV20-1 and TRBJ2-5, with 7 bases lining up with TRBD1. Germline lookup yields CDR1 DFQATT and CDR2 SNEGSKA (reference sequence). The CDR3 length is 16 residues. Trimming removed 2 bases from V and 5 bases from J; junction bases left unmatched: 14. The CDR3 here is CSARNLRGPPGETQYF. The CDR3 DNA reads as TGCAGTGCTAGAAACTTGAGGGGGCCTCCGGGGGAGACCCAGTACTTC.

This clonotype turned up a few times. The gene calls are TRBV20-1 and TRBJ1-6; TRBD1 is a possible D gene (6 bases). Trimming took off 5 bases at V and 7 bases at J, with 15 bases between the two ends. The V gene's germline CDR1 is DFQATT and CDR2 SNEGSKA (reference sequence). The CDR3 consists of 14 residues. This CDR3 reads CSARAGAGNSPLHF. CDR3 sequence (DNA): TGCAGTGCTCGGGCGGGGGCAGGGAATTCACCCCTCCACTTT.

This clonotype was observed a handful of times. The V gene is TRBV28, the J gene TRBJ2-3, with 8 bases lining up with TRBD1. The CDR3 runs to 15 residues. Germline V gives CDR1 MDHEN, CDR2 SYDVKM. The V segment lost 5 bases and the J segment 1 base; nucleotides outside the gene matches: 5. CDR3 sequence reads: CASSPPDRGTDTQYF. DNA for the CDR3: TGTGCCAGCAGTCCTCCGGACAGGGGCACAGATACGCAGTATTTT.

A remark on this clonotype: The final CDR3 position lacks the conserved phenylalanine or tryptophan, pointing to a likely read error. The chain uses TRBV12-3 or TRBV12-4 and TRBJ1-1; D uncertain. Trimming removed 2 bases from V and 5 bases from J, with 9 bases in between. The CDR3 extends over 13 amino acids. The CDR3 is CASSLNGMTEAFS. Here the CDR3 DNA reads TGTGCCAGCAGTTTAAATGGGATGACTGAAGCTTTCTCT.

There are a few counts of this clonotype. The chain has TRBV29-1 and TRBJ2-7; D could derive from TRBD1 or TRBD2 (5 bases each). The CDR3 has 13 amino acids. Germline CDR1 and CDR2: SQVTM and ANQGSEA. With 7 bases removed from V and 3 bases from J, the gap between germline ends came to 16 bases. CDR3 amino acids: CSAGALGGYEQYF. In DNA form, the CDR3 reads TGCAGCGCCGGGGCCCTTGGGGGCTACGAGCAGTACTTC.

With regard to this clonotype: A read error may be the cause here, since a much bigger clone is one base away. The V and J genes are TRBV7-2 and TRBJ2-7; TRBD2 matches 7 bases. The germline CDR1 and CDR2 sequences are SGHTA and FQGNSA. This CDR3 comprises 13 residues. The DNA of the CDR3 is TGTGCCAGCAGCTTAGGTCCCTTGCGGGAGCGGTACTTC. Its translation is CASSLGPLRERYF.

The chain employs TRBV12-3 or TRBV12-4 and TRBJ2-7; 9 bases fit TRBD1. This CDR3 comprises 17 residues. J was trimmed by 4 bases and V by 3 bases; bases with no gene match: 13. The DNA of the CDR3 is TGTGCCAGCAGTTTCGCTACCTGGGGGACAGGGAGGTACGAGCAGTACTTC. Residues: CASSFATWGTGRYEQYF.

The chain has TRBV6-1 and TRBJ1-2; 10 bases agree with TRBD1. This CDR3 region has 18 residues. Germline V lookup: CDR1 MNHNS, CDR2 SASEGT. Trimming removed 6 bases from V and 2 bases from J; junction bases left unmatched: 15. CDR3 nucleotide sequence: TGTGCCAGCAGACTAACCCGCGGGCCGGGACAGGGGAACTATGGCTACACCTTC. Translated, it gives CASRLTRGPGQGNYGYTF.

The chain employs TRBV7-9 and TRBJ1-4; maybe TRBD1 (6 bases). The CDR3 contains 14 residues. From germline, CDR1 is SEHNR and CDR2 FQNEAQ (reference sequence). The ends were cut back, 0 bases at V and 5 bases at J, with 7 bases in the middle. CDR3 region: CASSLAQGNEKLFF. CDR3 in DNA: TGTGCCAGCAGCTTAGCGCAGGGGAATGAAAAACTGTTTTTT.